The present entry profiles one T cell receptor (beta chain) with its context. The antigen is undetermined. The data were obtained in a study of identical twins. Study results and limitations: Among out-of-frame alpha sequences shared by twins, low generation probability occurred in excess.

Germline assignment: CDR1 DFQATT and CDR2 SNEGSKA (reference sequence). The CDR3 is 13 residues long. Trimming removed 2 bases from V and 3 bases from J, with 10 bases in between. Via MiXCR, TCRdb re-called the 5' RACE reads, giving one row per CDR3 protein. This sample yields hundreds of thousands of distinct CDR3 sequences, of which about 12% are seen a single time; around 1.5% belongs to the top ten. The sample was also reused in another study, on yellow fever vaccine responses in identical twins. That source notes: Twin vaccine T cell responses reportedly seemed partly convergent, partly personalized.

The chain employs TRBV20-1 and TRBJ2-5; no clear D. Input material: PBMCs. The clonotype originates from a woman aged 18-30 years in good health. The CDR3 protein is CSARLIAEETQYF. The CDR3 DNA follows: TGCAGTGCTAGACTGATCGCTGAAGAGACCCAGTACTTC.